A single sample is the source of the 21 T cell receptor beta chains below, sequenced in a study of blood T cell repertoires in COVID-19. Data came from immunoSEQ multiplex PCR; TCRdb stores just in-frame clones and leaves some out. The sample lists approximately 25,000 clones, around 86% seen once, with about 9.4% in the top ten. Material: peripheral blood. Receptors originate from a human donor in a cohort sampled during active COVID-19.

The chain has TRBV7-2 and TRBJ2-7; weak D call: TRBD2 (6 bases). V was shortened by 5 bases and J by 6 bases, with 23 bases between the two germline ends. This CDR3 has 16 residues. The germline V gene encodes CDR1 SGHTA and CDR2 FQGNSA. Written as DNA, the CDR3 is TGTGCCAGCAGCCCAGCGGGTGCAGTGAGGTACGTCGAGCAGTACTTC. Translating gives CASSPAGAVRYVEQYF.

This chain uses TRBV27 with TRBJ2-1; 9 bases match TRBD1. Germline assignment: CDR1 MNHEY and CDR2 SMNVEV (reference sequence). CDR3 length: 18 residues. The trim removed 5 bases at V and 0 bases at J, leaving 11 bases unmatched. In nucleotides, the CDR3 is TGTGCCAGCAGTAGAGGGACAGGGTCTCGTTTCTCCTACAATGAGCAGTTCTTC. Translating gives CASSRGTGSRFSYNEQFF.

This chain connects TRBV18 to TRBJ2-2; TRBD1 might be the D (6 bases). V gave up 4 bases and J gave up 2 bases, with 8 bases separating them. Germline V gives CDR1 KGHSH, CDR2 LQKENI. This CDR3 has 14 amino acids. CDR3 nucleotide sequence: TGTGCCAGCTCACAACAGGGTAACACCGGGGAGCTGTTTTTT. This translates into CASSQQGNTGELFF.

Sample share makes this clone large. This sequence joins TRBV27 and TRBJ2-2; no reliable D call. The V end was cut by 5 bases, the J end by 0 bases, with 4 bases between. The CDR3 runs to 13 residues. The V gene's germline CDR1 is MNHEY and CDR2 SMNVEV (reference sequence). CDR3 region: CASSPTNTGELFF. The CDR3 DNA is TGTGCCAGCAGTCCCACGAACACCGGGGAGCTGTTTTTT.

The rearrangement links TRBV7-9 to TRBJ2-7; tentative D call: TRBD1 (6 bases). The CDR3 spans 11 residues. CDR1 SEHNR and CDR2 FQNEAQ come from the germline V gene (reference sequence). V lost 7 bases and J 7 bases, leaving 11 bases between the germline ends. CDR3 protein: CASNIDREQYF. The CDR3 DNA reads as TGTGCCAGCAACATAGACAGGGAGCAGTACTTC.

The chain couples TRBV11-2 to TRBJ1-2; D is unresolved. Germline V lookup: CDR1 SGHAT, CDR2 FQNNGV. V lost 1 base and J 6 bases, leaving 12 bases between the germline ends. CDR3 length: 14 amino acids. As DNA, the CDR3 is TGTGCCAGCAGCTTAGTTCCTTTTTCGGATGGCTACACCTTC. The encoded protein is CASSLVPFSDGYTF.

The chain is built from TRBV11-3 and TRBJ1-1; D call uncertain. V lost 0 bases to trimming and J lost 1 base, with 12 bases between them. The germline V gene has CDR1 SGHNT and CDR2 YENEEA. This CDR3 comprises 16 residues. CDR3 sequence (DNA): TGTGCCAGCAGCTTAGAGCCAGCGGTTACGAACACTGAAGCTTTCTTT. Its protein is CASSLEPAVTNTEAFF. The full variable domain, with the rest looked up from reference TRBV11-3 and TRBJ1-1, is EAGVVQSPRYKIIEKKQPVAFWCNPISGHNTLYWYLQNLGQGPELLIRYENEEAVDDSQLPKDRFSAERLKGVDSTLKIQPAELGDSAVYLCASSLEPAVTNTEAFFGQGTRLTVV.

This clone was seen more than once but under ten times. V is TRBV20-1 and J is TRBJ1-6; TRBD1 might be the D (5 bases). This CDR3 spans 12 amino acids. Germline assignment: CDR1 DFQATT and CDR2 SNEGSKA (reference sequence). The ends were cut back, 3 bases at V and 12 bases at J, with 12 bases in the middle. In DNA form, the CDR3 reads TGCAGTGCTAGTTCCCCGCAGGGACCCCTCCACTTT. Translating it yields CSASSPQGPLHF.

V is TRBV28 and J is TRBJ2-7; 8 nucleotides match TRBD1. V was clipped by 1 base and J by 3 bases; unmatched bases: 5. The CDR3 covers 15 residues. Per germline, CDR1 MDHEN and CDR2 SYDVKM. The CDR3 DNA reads TGTGCCAGCAGTTTATTCAGGGGGCTCCACTACGAGCAGTACTTC. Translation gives CASSLFRGLHYEQYF.

CDR3 nucleotide sequence: TGTGCCAGCAGCAAAACCGAAGGTGAGGGGACCCAGTACTTC. It is translated as CASSKTEGEGTQYF. V and J are TRBV21-1 and TRBJ2-5; the table assigns TRBD2, which was not confirmed against the DNA. TRBV21-1 is a recognized pseudogene. The CDR3 consists of 14 residues.

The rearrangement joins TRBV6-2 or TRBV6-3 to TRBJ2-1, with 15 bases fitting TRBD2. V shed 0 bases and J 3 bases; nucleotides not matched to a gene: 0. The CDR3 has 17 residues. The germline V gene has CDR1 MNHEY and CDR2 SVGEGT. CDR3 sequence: CASSYSGLAGGYNEQFF. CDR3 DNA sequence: TGTGCCAGCAGTTACTCGGGACTAGCGGGGGGCTACAATGAGCAGTTCTTC.

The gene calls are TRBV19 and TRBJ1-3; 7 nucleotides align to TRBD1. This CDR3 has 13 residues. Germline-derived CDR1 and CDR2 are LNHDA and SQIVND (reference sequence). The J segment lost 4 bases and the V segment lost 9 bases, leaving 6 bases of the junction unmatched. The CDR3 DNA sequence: TGTGCCAGCGCACAGGGGCGAGGAAACACCATATATTTT. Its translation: CASAQGRGNTIYF.

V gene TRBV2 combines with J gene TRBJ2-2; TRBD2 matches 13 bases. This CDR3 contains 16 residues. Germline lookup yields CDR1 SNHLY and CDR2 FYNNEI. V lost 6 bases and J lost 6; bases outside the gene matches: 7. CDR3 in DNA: TGTGCCAGCAGGGCTTCGGGACTAGCGGGGTCCGGGGAGCTGTTTTTT. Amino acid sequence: CASRASGLAGSGELFF.

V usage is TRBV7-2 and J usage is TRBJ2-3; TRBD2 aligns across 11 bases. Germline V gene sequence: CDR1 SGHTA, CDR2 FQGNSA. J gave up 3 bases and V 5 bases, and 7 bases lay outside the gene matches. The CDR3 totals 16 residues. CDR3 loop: CASSVPSGGLTDTQYF. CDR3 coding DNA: TGTGCCAGCAGCGTACCTAGCGGGGGGTTGACAGATACGCAGTATTTT.

In nucleotides, the CDR3 is TGTGCCAGTAGTACCCCTTCCGGGACTAGCGGGATAACCCAGTACTTC. Translation: CASSTPSGTSGITQYF. This chain links TRBV19 with TRBJ2-5; 13 bases match TRBD2. CDR1 is LNHDA and CDR2 is SQIVND in the germline V gene (reference sequence). This CDR3 has 16 residues. Trimming removed 4 bases from V and 8 bases from J; junction bases left unmatched: 10.

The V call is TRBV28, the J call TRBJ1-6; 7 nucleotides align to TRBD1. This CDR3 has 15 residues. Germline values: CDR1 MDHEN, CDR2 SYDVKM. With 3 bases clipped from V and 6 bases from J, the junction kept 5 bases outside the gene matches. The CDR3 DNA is TGTGCCAGCAGTTTGCCGGGACAGACTAATTCACCCCTCCACTTT. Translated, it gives CASSLPGQTNSPLHF.

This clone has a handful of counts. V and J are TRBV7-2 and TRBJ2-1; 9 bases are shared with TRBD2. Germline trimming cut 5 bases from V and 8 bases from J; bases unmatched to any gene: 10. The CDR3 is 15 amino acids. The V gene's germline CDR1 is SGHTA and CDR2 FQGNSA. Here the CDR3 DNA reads TGTGCCAGCAGCACCGGGGCGGGAGGGATATATGAGCAGTTCTTC. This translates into CASSTGAGGIYEQFF.

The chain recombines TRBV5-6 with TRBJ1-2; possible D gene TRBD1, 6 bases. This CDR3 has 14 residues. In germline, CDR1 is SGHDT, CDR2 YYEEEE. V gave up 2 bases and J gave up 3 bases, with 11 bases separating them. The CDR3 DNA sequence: TGTGCCAGCAGCTTCCAGGGGATTGACTATGGCTACACCTTC. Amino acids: CASSFQGIDYGYTF. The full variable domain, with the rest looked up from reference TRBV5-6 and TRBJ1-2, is DAGVTQSPTHLIKTRGQQVTLRCSPKSGHDTVSWYQQALGQGPQFIFQYYEEEERQRGNFPDRFSGHQFPNYSSELNVNALLLGDSALYLCASSFQGIDYGYTFGSGTRLTVV.

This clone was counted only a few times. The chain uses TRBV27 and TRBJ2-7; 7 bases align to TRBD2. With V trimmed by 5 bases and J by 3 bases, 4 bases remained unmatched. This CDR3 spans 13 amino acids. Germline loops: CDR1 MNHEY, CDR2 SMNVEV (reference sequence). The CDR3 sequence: CASSLADGYEQYF. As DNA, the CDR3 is TGTGCCAGCAGTCTAGCGGACGGCTACGAGCAGTACTTC.

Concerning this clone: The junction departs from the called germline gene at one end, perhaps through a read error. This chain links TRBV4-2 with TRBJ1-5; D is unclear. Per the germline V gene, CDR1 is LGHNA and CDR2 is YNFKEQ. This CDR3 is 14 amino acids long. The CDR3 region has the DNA TGTGCCAGCGGGGAGTACGGGAGCAGTCAGCCCCAGCATTTT. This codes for CASGEYGSSQPQHF.

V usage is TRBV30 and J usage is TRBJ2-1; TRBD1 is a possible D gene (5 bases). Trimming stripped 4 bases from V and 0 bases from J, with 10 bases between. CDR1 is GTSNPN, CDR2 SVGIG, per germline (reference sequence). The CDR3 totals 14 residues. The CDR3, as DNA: TGTGCCTGGACGCGACAGAGCTCCTACAATGAGCAGTTCTTC. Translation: CAWTRQSSYNEQFF.